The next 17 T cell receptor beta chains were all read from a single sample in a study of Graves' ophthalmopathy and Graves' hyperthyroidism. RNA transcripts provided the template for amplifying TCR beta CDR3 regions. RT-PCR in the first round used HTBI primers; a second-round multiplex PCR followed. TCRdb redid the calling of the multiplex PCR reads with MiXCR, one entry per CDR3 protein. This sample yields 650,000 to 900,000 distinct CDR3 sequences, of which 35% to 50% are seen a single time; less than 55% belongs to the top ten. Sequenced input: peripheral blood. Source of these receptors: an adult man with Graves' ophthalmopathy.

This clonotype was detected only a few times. The CDR3 DNA is TGCGCCAGCAGCTGGTTTAGCTCACCGGGGACTGAAGCTTTCTTT. Its translation is CASSWFSSPGTEAFF. The chain couples TRBV4-3 to TRBJ1-1; D not resolved. The ends were cut back, 5 bases at V and 5 bases at J, with 18 bases in the middle. Germline-derived CDR1 and CDR2 are LGHNA and YSLEER. The CDR3 length is 15 residues.

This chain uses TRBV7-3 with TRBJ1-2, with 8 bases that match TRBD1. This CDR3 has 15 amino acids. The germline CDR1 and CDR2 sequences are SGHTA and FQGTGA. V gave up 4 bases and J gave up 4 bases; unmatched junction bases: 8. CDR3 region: CASSSSGGSVYGYTF. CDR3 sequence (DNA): TGTGCCAGCAGCTCCTCAGGGGGCAGCGTCTATGGCTACACCTTC. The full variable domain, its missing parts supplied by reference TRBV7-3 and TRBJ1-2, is GAGVSQTPSNKVTEKGKYVELRCDPISGHTALYWYRQSLGQGPEFLIYFQGTGAADDSGLPNDRFFAVRPEGSVSTLKIQRTERGDSAVYLCASSSSGGSVYGYTFGSGTRLTVV.

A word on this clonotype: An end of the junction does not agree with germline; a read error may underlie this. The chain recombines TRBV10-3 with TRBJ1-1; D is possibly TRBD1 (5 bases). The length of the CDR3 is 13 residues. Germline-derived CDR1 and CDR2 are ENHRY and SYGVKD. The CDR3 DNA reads TGTGCCAGCAGTTTCAGGGTCGCGACTGAAGCTTTCTTT. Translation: CASSFRVATEAFF.

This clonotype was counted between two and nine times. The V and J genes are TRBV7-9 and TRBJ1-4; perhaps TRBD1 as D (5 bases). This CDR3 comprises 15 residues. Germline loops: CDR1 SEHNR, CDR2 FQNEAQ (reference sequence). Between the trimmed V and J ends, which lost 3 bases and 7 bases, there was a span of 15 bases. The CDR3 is CASSFPGPGGEKLFF. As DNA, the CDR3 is TGTGCCAGCAGCTTCCCGGGACCCGGGGGTGAAAAACTGTTTTTT.

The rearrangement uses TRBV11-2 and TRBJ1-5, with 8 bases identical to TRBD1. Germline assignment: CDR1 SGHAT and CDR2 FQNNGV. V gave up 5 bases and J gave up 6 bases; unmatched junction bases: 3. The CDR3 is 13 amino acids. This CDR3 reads CASSKDRGQPQHF. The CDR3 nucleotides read TGTGCCAGCAGCAAAGACAGGGGTCAGCCCCAGCATTTT.

The CDR3 sequence: CSARGYVGDPYEQYF. In DNA form, the CDR3 reads TGCAGTGCGAGGGGGTACGTCGGCGACCCCTACGAGCAGTACTTC. The chain joins TRBV20-1 to TRBJ2-7; a weak D match, TRBD1 (6 bases). CDR3 length: 15 residues. Trimming cost V 6 bases and J 2 bases, with 20 bases left between them. Germline-derived CDR1 and CDR2 are DFQATT and SNEGSKA (reference sequence).

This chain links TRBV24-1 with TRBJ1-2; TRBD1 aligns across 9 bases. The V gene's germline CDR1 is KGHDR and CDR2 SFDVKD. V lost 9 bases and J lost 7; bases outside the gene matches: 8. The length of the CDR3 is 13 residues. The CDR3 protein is CATSMGQGGGYTF. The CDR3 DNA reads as TGTGCCACCTCAATGGGACAGGGCGGTGGCTACACCTTC.

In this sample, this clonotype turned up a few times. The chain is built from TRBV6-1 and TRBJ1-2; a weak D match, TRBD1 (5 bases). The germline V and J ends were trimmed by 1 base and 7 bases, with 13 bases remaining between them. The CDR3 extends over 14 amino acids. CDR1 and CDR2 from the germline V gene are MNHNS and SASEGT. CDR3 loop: CASSEGSGFRGYTF. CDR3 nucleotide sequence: TGTGCCAGCAGTGAAGGGTCAGGGTTTCGTGGCTACACCTTC.

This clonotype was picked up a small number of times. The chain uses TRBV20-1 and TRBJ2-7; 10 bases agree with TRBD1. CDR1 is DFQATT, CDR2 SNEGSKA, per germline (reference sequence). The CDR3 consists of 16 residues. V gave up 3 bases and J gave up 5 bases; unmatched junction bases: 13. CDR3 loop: CSASSPDRGIRNEQYF. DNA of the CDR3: TGCAGTGCTAGTTCCCCGGACAGGGGGATCCGGAACGAGCAGTACTTC.

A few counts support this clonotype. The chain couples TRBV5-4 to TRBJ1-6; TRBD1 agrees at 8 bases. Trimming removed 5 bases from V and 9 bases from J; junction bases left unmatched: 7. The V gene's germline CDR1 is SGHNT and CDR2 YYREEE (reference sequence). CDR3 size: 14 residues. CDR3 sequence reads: CASSLRTGRSPLHF. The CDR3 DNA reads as TGTGCCAGCAGTCTACGGACAGGGCGTTCACCCCTCCACTTT.

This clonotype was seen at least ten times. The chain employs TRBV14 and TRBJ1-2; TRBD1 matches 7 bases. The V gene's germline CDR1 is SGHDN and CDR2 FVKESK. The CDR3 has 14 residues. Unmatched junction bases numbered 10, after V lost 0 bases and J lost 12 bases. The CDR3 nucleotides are TGTGCCAGCAGCCAAGAAGGAGGGGGCGAAGGGGACACCTTC. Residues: CASSQEGGGEGDTF.

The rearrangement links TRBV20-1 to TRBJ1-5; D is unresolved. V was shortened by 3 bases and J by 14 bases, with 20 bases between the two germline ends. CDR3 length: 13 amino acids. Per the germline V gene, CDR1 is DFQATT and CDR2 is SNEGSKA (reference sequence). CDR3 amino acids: CSASGRSQKYEHF. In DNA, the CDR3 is TGCAGTGCTAGCGGGAGGAGTCAAAAGTACGAGCATTTT.

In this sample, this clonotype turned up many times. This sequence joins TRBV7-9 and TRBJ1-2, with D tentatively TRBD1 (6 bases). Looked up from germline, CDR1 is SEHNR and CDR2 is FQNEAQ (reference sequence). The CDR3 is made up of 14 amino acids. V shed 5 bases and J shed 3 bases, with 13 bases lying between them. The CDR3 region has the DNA TGTGCCAGCAGCCTGGGGGCGGTGGACTATGGCTACACCTTC. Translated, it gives CASSLGAVDYGYTF.

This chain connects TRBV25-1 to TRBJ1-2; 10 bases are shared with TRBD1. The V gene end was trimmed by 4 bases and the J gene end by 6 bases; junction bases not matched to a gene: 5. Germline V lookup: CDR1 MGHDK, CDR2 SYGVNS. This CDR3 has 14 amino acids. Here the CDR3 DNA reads TGTGCCAGCAGTGTCGACAGGGGGCTTGATGGCTACACCTTC. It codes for CASSVDRGLDGYTF.

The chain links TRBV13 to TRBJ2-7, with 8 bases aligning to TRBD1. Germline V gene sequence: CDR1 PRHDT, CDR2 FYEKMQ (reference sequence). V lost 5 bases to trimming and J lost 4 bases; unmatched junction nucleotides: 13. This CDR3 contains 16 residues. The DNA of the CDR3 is TGTGCCAGCAGCCCAACTAGGACAGGGAACTCGTACGAGCAGTACTTC. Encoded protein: CASSPTRTGNSYEQYF.

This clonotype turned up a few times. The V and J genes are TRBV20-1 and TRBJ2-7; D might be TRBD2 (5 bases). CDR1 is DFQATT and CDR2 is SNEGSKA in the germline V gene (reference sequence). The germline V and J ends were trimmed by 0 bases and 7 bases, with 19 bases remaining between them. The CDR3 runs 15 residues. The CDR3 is CSARDLVRTSGEQYF. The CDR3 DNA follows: TGCAGTGCTAGAGATCTAGTAAGGACCTCGGGAGAGCAGTACTTC.

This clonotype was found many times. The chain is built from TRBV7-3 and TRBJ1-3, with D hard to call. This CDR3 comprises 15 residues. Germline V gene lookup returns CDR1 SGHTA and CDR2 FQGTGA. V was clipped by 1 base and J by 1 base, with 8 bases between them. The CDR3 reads CASSLSSRSGNTIYF. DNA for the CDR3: TGTGCCAGCAGCTTAAGTTCCAGGTCTGGAAACACCATATATTTT.